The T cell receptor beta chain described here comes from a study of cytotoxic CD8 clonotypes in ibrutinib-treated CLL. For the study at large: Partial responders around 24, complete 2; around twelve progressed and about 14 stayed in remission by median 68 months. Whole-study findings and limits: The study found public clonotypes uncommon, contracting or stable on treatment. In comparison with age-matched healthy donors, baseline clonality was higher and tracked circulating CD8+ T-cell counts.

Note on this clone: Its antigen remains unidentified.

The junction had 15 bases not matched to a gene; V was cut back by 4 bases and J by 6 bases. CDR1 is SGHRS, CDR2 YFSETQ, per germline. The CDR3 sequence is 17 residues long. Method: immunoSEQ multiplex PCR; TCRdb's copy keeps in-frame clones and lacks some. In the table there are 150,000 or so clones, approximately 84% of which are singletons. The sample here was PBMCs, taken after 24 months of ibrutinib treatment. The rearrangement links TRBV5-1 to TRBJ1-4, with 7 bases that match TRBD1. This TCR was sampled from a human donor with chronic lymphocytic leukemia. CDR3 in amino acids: CASSPTVGQVGHEKLFF. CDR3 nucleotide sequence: TGCGCCAGCAGCCCCACCGTTGGACAGGTAGGGCATGAAAAACTGTTTTTT. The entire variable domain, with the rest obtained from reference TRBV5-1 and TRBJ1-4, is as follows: KAGVTQTPRYLIKTRGQQVTLSCSPISGHRSVSWYQQTPGQGLQFLFEYFSETQRNKGNFPGRFSGRQFSNSRSEMNVSTLELGDSALYLCASSPTVGQVGHEKLFFGSGTQLSVL.